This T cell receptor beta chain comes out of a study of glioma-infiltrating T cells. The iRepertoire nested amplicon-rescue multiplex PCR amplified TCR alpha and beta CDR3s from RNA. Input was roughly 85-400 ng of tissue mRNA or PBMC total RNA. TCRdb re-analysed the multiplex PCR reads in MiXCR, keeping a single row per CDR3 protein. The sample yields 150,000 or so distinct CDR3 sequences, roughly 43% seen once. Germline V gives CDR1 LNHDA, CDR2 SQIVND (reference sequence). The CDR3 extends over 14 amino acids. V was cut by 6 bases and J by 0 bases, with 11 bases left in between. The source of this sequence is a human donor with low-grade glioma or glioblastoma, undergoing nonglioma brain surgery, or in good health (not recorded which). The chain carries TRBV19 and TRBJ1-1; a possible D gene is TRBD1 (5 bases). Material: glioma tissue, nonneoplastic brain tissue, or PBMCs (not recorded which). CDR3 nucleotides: TGTGCCAGTAGGAAGACAGCAATGAACACTGAAGCTTTCTTT. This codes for CASRKTAMNTEAFF.